This TCR beta chain was documented in a study of T cells in Graves' hyperthyroidism and ophthalmopathy (dated by TCRdb to between 2018 and 2020). Turning to the overall study: Peripheral blood samples were taken at the time of initial diagnosis, prior to any treatment. To identify TCR V-J signatures that set the groups apart, the researchers used a discovery cohort of 100 patients, made up of 43 with Graves' ophthalmopathy and 55 to 65 with stable Graves' hyperthyroidism. An independent validation cohort of 18 to 20 hyperthyroidism patients and about 15 patients who later progressed to ophthalmopathy tested prospective prediction of ophthalmopathy. The 75 to 100 discovery patients were randomly split 7:3 into training and test sets. The study also compared thyroid tissue and blood T-cell repertoires from about six Graves' hyperthyroidism patients. After blood sampling, hyperthyroidism patients were treated with methimazole at a starting dose of 30 mg daily, and ophthalmopathy patients were treated with high-dose intravenous methylprednisolone. The paper describes TCR Vbeta CDR3 sequencing of fewer than 150 peripheral blood samples, made up of 43 ophthalmopathy patients, over 70 hyperthyroidism patients and 17 progressor patients. What the research found in general, with its limitations: A model built on a 13 V-J signature distinguished ophthalmopathy from stable hyperthyroidism, reaching over 85% sensitivity and approximately 81% specificity in cross-validation and 80%/75% in testing. Sample size was not statistically predetermined, and investigators were not blinded to group allocation. In validation, progression to ophthalmopathy was predicted by the model with 70% to 71% sensitivity and roughly 72% specificity, a median of approximately 6.5 months before onset. Most expanded thyroid clonotypes (frequency above 0.001) were also detected in blood, suggesting blood repertoires may reflect thyroid immune responses.

As to this clonotype: Its antigen specificity is not known. No base quality information exists; no much larger clone differs at one position.

Amplification of TCR beta CDR3 regions was carried out from RNA transcripts. The TCR CDR3 was subjected to a first round of RT-PCR using the HTBI primer set and the Qiagen OneStep RT-PCR kit. Libraries were constructed in a second round of multiplex PCR, after which size selection and purification were performed. Libraries were sequenced paired-end with 100 bp reads on an Illumina HiSeq2000. In the authors' own workflow: SOAPnuke was used to process the raw data, removing reads that contained adapters or uncalled bases, had a mean Phred below 15, or lacked an exact match to the constant primer or identifier. High-quality paired reads were merged using COPE v1.2.5, and each unique nucleotide sequence was defined as a clonotype. Clonotypes were aligned to IMGT TRBV, TRBD and TRBJ reference segments using MiTCR v1.1. The analysis was restricted to V-J combinations with a frequency above 0.0001, which together covered approximately 99% of the repertoires. A TCS score was defined as the ratio of F50 (clonal expansion) to E x V (chaos), with BLOSUM62-based TCRdist applied between CDR3 peptides within each V-J. Welch's t-statistics and random forest reduced roughly 530 V-J features to 10 to 15, which were used in a naive Bayes classifier (R e1071). TCRdb took the public reads, trimmed them with fastp at Q25, ran MiXCR for clone calling and kept in-frame beta chains. All rows with the same CDR3 protein become a single entry with the most common DNA and genes. For this entry, the V and J calls and clone size follow TCRdb and not the study's own pipeline. In this sample the table shows over 120,000 distinct CDR3 sequences, roughly a fifth of which occur a single time. Together, the top ten hold around two thirds of the sample.

Spanning cysteine to phenylalanine, the CDR3 consists of 13 amino acids. Only the CDR3 part of the read is kept: 39 bases, read in frame from the first base. The V end gives up 6 bases and the J end 4 bases, leaving 8 bases in the junction not matched to a gene. The germline V gene (reference sequence) provides CDR1 DFQATT and CDR2 SNEGSKA. The hyperthyroidism patients were between 18 and 65 years old and newly diagnosed, with a disease duration of less than 2 months. The study excluded patients with uncontrolled infections, other autoimmune diseases, pregnancy or lactation. Diagnoses relied on clinical symptoms, serum thyroxine and TRAb, thyroid ultrasound and orbital computed tomography. For progressor patients, blood was drawn at the first diagnosis of hyperthyroidism, before any ophthalmopathy symptoms had appeared. Ficoll-Paque density gradient centrifugation was used to isolate PBMCs from 10 ml of fresh peripheral blood. Patients classed as progressors first received a Graves' hyperthyroidism diagnosis and then went on to develop ophthalmopathy during follow-up. Trizol reagent was used to extract total RNA, and RNA quality was then checked on an Agilent 2100 Bioanalyzer.

This sequence uses TRBV20-1 and TRBJ1-1; 7 nucleotides in the junction match TRBD1. Material for sequencing was blood. The origin of this receptor is a woman aged 45-65 years with Graves' hyperthyroidism that later progressed to Graves' ophthalmopathy. The sequenced DNA: TGCAGTGCCGTCAGGGGGACGGTCACTGAAGCTTTCTTT. Translation gives CSAVRGTVTEAFF.